The text below deals with one T cell receptor (beta chain). As yet, its antigen is unknown. The sample originates from a study of shared clonotypes between healthy human individuals. The overall study: Serving as donors were a couple of women and three men, whose ages spanned 18 to 49. CD4 naive and CD4 memory each took three plates per donor, while CD8 naive took two and CD8 memory one. Study findings and constraints: The sharing of 4% to 5.5% of naive CD4 clonotypes was seen across several donors.

Assay: immunoSEQ multiplex PCR; the TCRdb copy retains only in-frame clones and omits some. The table includes approximately 1.9 million clones, 80% to 95% detected once. Cells designated naive CD8 were CD45RO-negative and were positively selected for CCR7, with terminally differentiated effector memory CD45RA+ cells excluded. This TCR was recovered from a man younger than 30 in good health. Some clones in this sample may be carry-over from other donors' samples. Specimen: naive CD8+ T cells from PBMCs.

In DNA, the CDR3 is TGTGCCAGCAGACCCTCATGGGAGGCTACGTATGGCTACACCTTC. It translates to CASRPSWEATYGYTF. This chain joins TRBV6-5 and TRBJ1-2; D unresolved. V was shortened by 6 bases and J by 5 bases, with 19 bases between the two germline ends. The CDR3 has 15 amino acids. Germline CDR1 MNHEY, CDR2 SVGAGI.